This T cell receptor beta chain comes out of a study of cytomegalovirus exposure and HLA in healthy donors. Between the trimmed V and J ends, which lost 5 bases and 6 bases, there was a span of 20 bases. This CDR3 comprises 15 residues. CDR1 is SGHAT, CDR2 FQNNGV, per germline. Some clones are missing from TCRdb's copy, which holds only in-frame ones; the method was immunoSEQ multiplex PCR. The sample yields some 270,000 clones, 65% to 90% seen once. The sample was PBMCs. This sequence joins TRBV11-2 and TRBJ2-7; tentatively, D is TRBD1 (6 bases). The receptor comes from a woman younger than 30 in good health and CMV-seronegative. CDR3 bases: TGTGCCAGCAGCGATTATTCAGGGGCTCTGGGCGAGCAGTACTTC. This sequence encodes CASSDYSGALGEQYF.